Below are 22 T cell receptor beta chains sequenced from a single sample in a study of cytomegalovirus exposure and HLA in healthy donors. The PCR contained 60 Vbeta and 13 Jbeta primers. Sequenced by immunoSEQ multiplex PCR; TCRdb stores in-frame clones only, minus some. The repertoire consists of under 300,000 clones, with around 86% occurring once and the leading ten covering almost 4%. The sequenced sample was PBMCs. Receptors originate from a man in his forties or fifties in good health and CMV-seropositive.

The rearrangement uses TRBV27 and TRBJ2-3; TRBD2 aligns across 8 bases. V gave up 3 bases and J gave up 3 bases; unmatched junction bases: 2. The CDR3 has 14 amino acids. Germline assignment: CDR1 MNHEY and CDR2 SMNVEV (reference sequence). In DNA, the CDR3 is TGTGCCAGCAGTTTGAGCGGGAGAACAGATACGCAGTATTTT. Its protein product is CASSLSGRTDTQYF.

The chain employs TRBV11-2 and TRBJ2-4; D remains unclear. This CDR3 contains 15 residues. CDR1 and CDR2 from the germline V gene are SGHAT and FQNNGV. V was clipped by 7 bases and J by 0 bases, with 13 bases between them. CDR3 region: CASTSGVPAKNIQYF. CDR3 in DNA: TGTGCCAGCACCTCTGGAGTACCAGCCAAAAACATTCAGTACTTC.

The genes are TRBV28 and TRBJ2-5; tentative D call: TRBD1 (6 bases). Trimming removed 4 bases at V and 5 bases at J, with 17 bases between. The CDR3 runs to 15 residues. Per germline, CDR1 MDHEN and CDR2 SYDVKM. The CDR3 region is CASSSRDATGETQYF. For the CDR3, the DNA is TGTGCCAGCAGTTCAAGGGACGCCACAGGGGAGACCCAGTACTTC.

This sequence joins TRBV6-6 and TRBJ2-1, with 10 bases identical to TRBD2. This CDR3 is built from 13 residues. The J segment lost 7 bases and the V segment lost 7 bases, leaving 4 bases of the junction unmatched. Looked up from germline, CDR1 is MNHNY and CDR2 is SVGAGI (reference sequence). As DNA, the CDR3 is TGTGCCAGCATAAATAGCGGGAGGAATGAGCAGTTCTTC. It encodes CASINSGRNEQFF.

The genes are TRBV7-9 and TRBJ1-2; 11 nucleotides line up with TRBD1. Germline CDR1 and CDR2: SEHNR and FQNEAQ (reference sequence). The CDR3 has 16 amino acids. After removal of 2 bases from V and 3 bases from J, the junction contained 5 bases not matched to a gene. CDR3 nucleotides: TGTGCCAGCAGCTTATTCCCGGACAGGGGGCACTATGGCTACACCTTC. Translating it yields CASSLFPDRGHYGYTF.

This clone has a handful of counts. The J gene is TRBJ1-1, the V gene TRBV5-6; D remains unclear. There are 14 residues in the CDR3. V gave up 0 bases and J gave up 6 bases, with 12 bases separating them. CDR1 and CDR2 (germline): SGHDT, YYEEEE. CDR3 sequence: CASSLAAGTAEAFF. In nucleotides, the CDR3 is TGTGCCAGCAGCTTGGCCGCGGGTACTGCTGAAGCTTTCTTT.

J is TRBJ2-2 and V is TRBV5-1, with TRBD2 matching over 11 bases. The V segment lost 3 bases and the J segment 0 bases; nucleotides outside the gene matches: 4. This CDR3 contains 17 residues. CDR1 is SGHRS, CDR2 YFSETQ, per germline. The CDR3 DNA reads as TGCGCCAGCAGCTCACCGGGACTAGCGGCGAACACCGGGGAGCTGTTTTTT. Translating gives CASSSPGLAANTGELFF.

This clone has only one observation. The chain employs TRBV2 and TRBJ1-2; TRBD1 might be the D (5 bases). The germline CDR1 and CDR2 sequences are SNHLY and FYNNEI. The CDR3 is 10 amino acids. V was clipped by 2 bases and J by 13 bases, with 8 bases between them. The CDR3 nucleotides read TGTGCCAGCAGTGAACAGGGCCCCACCTTC. This encodes CASSEQGPTF.

This clone was picked up one time. The chain carries TRBV30 and TRBJ1-5, with D hard to call. The CDR3 is 13 residues long. Trimming cost V 7 bases and J 1 base, with 11 bases left between them. Germline V CDR1 and CDR2: GTSNPN, SVGIG (reference sequence). The CDR3 loop reads CAYRRESNQPQHF. The CDR3 DNA sequence: TGTGCCTACCGGAGGGAGAGCAATCAGCCCCAGCATTTT.

The CDR3 sequence: CASSSGLSLSSYEQYF. Here the CDR3 DNA reads TGTGCCAGCTCCTCAGGGTTGTCTCTGAGCTCCTACGAGCAGTACTTC. The rearrangement links TRBV27 to TRBJ2-7, with D possibly matching TRBD1 (5 bases). The CDR3 sequence is 16 residues long. The V and J ends lost 8 bases and 0 bases respectively, with 20 bases between them. Germline CDR1 reads MNHEY; CDR2 reads SMNVEV (reference sequence).

The CDR3 region is CASSLFLTGGETQYF. CDR3 nucleotides: TGTGCCAGCAGTTTATTTTTGACAGGGGGAGAGACCCAGTACTTC. The chain combines TRBV28 with TRBJ2-5; 9 nucleotides align to TRBD1. Per germline, CDR1 MDHEN and CDR2 SYDVKM. The CDR3 has 15 amino acids. V dropped 1 base and J dropped 4; count of bases not matched to a gene: 4.

The chain combines TRBV28 with TRBJ2-5; the D gene is possibly TRBD1 (6 bases). The CDR3 is 15 amino acids. Germline V gene sequence: CDR1 MDHEN, CDR2 SYDVKM. V shed 4 bases and J shed 0 bases, with 12 bases lying between them. The CDR3 protein is CASSSRGSYQETQYF. Here the CDR3 DNA reads TGTGCCAGCAGTTCCAGGGGCTCGTACCAAGAGACCCAGTACTTC.

The chain links TRBV27 to TRBJ2-7, with D perhaps matching TRBD1 (6 bases). The CDR3 spans 17 residues. In germline, CDR1 is MNHEY, CDR2 SMNVEV (reference sequence). The V and J ends lost 4 bases and 0 bases respectively, with 19 bases between them. CDR3 protein: CASSSLPPDRSSYEQYF. Here the CDR3 DNA reads TGTGCCAGCAGTTCGCTACCTCCCGACAGGAGCTCCTACGAGCAGTACTTC.

The sample holds one count of this clone. The chain links TRBV19 to TRBJ2-1; 8 bases line up with TRBD1. Germline CDR1 and CDR2: LNHDA and SQIVND (reference sequence). The V segment lost 2 bases and the J segment 0 bases; nucleotides outside the gene matches: 12. The CDR3 consists of 19 residues. CDR3 DNA: TGTGCCAGTAGTATATCGGGACAGGATTCTTACGACTCCTACAATGAGCAGTTCTTC. This codes for CASSISGQDSYDSYNEQFF.

V and J are TRBV28 and TRBJ2-7; 10 nucleotides line up with TRBD2. The CDR3 loop spans 15 amino acids. Losses at the gene ends were 1 base for V and 7 bases for J; bases not matched to a gene: 7. The germline gives CDR1 MDHEN, CDR2 SYDVKM. CDR3 in DNA: TGTGCCAGCAGTTTATACCCCGGACTAGCGGAGGAGCAGTACTTC. Translated, it gives CASSLYPGLAEEQYF. Looking up the rest from reference TRBV28 and TRBJ2-7 gives the full variable domain: DVKVTQSSRYLVKRTGEKVFLECVQDMDHENMFWYRQDPGLGLRLIYFSYDVKMKEKGDIPEGYSVSREKKERFSLILESASTNQTSMYLCASSLYPGLAEEQYFGPGTRLTVT.

This clone was seen a handful of times. This chain connects TRBV19 to TRBJ2-3, with 8 nucleotides matching TRBD2. V shed 4 bases and J 3 bases; nucleotides not matched to a gene: 9. This CDR3 spans 16 amino acids. Germline loops: CDR1 LNHDA, CDR2 SQIVND (reference sequence). CDR3 bases: TGTGCCAGTAGTAGCCTCACGGGAGGGCCAACAGATACGCAGTATTTT. Protein: CASSSLTGGPTDTQYF.

This chain links TRBV2 with TRBJ2-1, with 7 bases identical to TRBD2. This CDR3 region has 15 residues. Trimming removed 3 bases from V and 3 bases from J; junction bases left unmatched: 5. In germline, CDR1 is SNHLY, CDR2 FYNNEI. The CDR3 protein is CASSEGREHYNEQFF. The DNA for the CDR3 is TGTGCCAGCAGTGAGGGGAGGGAGCACTACAATGAGCAGTTCTTC.

The chain has TRBV9 and TRBJ2-2; 11 nucleotides agree with TRBD2. Unmatched junction bases numbered 3, after V lost 4 bases and J lost 1 base. The CDR3 has 16 residues. Germline CDR1 reads SGDLS; CDR2 reads YYNGEE. CDR3 nucleotides: TGTGCCAGCAGCACAACTAGCGGGAGGAACACCGGGGAGCTGTTTTTT. As protein: CASSTTSGRNTGELFF.

The rearrangement links TRBV18 to TRBJ2-1, with D maybe TRBD2 (6 bases). Per germline, CDR1 KGHSH and CDR2 LQKENI. V lost 3 bases and J 7 bases, leaving 16 bases between the germline ends. The CDR3 spans 15 residues. The CDR3 DNA sequence: TGTGCCAGCTCACCCGGGACTGAGCCCTTGAATGAGCAGTTCTTC. Translation gives CASSPGTEPLNEQFF.

The chain carries TRBV18 and TRBJ1-1, with a possible D match to TRBD1 (5 bases). V lost 8 bases to trimming and J lost 1 base, with 20 bases between them. Germline CDR1 KGHSH, CDR2 LQKENI. This CDR3 region has 16 residues. The CDR3: CASVTQGTGKNTEAFF. CDR3 coding DNA: TGTGCCAGCGTCACCCAGGGAACAGGCAAGAACACTGAAGCTTTCTTT.

The chain links TRBV19 to TRBJ1-5; no reliable D call. Deletions cut 3 bases from V and 7 bases from J, with 16 bases between. The germline V gene has CDR1 LNHDA and CDR2 SQIVND (reference sequence). This CDR3 comprises 15 residues. The CDR3 region is CASSISGSWAQPQHF. In DNA form, the CDR3 reads TGTGCCAGTAGTATTTCTGGCTCGTGGGCACAGCCCCAGCATTTT. Filled out from reference TRBV19 and TRBJ1-5, the complete variable domain reads DGGITQSPKYLFRKEGQNVTLSCEQNLNHDAMYWYRQDPGQGLRLIYYSQIVNDFQKGDIAEGYSVSREKKESFPLTVTSAQKNPTAFYLCASSISGSWAQPQHFGDGTRLSIL.

The genes are TRBV5-8 and TRBJ1-2; TRBD1 is a possible D gene (5 bases). V dropped 1 base and J dropped 5 bases, with 12 bases sitting between them. This CDR3 contains 14 residues. Germline V lookup: CDR1 SGHTS, CDR2 YDEGEE. For the CDR3, the DNA is TGTGCCAGCAGCTTGTTAGACAGCCGATATGGCTACACCTTC. Encoded protein: CASSLLDSRYGYTF. Full variable domain (rest looked up from reference TRBV5-8 and TRBJ1-2): EAGVTQSPTHLIKTRGQQATLRCSPISGHTSVYWYQQALGLGLQFLLWYDEGEERNRGNFPPRFSGRQFPNYSSELNVNALELEDSALYLCASSLLDSRYGYTFGSGTRLTVV.